One sample yielded the 20 T cell receptor beta chains listed below, sequenced in a study of blood T cell repertoires in COVID-19 (dated by TCRdb to 2019 to 2021). Receptor libraries were prepared by the immunoSEQ multiplex PCR assay. Here the immuneACCESS table is served through TCRdb, limited to in-frame sequences with V and J called. Missing clones are a known gap in these copies; in checked studies unresolved V genes cover under half, and the rest lacks a known reason. The sample has 85,000 or so clones on record, 86% of them singletons. About 30% of the sample is held by the ten biggest clonotypes. Sample: peripheral blood. Receptors originate from a man aged 45 to 65 with active or convalescent COVID-19.

The V gene is TRBV29-1, the J gene TRBJ2-5; no clear D. This CDR3 spans 12 amino acids. V was cut by 4 bases and J by 1 base, with 7 bases left in between. Per germline, CDR1 SQVTM and CDR2 ANQGSEA. The CDR3 reads CSVVGSQETQYF. DNA of the CDR3: TGCAGCGTTGTGGGCAGCCAAGAGACCCAGTACTTC. Drawing the rest from reference TRBV29-1 and TRBJ2-5, the complete variable domain is SAVISQKPSRDICQRGTSLTIQCQVDSQVTMMFWYRQQPGQSLTLIATANQGSEATYESGFVIDKFPISRPNLTFSTLTVSNMSPEDSSIYLCSVVGSQETQYFGPGTRLLVL.

The J gene is TRBJ1-5, the V gene TRBV5-6; D possibly corresponds to TRBD1 (5 bases). V was clipped by 2 bases and J by 3 bases, with 9 bases between them. CDR3 size: 14 residues. The V gene's germline CDR1 is SGHDT and CDR2 YYEEEE. The DNA for the CDR3 is TGTGCCAGCAGCTTCAGGGAGGCCAATCAGCCCCAGCATTTT. Translating gives CASSFREANQPQHF.

This chain links TRBV6-2 or TRBV6-3 with TRBJ1-2; 8 bases map to TRBD1. The CDR3 runs to 13 residues. Germline loops: CDR1 MNHEY, CDR2 SVGEGT. V trimming: 5 bases; J trimming: 8 bases; junction bases outside the gene matches: 7. The CDR3 DNA reads TGTGCCAGCAGTCTCGACAGGGGAGCAGGCTACACCTTC. Translated, it gives CASSLDRGAGYTF.

V usage is TRBV6-1 and J usage is TRBJ1-1; tentatively, D is TRBD1 (5 bases). V was shortened by 3 bases and J by 0 bases, with 11 bases between the two germline ends. The germline gives CDR1 MNHNS, CDR2 SASEGT. CDR3 length equals 15 residues. CDR3 DNA: TGTGCCAGCAGTGATGTCGGGGGATTGAACACTGAAGCTTTCTTT. Protein sequence: CASSDVGGLNTEAFF.

This chain uses TRBV11-2 with TRBJ2-3, with TRBD2 identical over 10 bases. V trimming: 0 bases; J trimming: 5 bases; junction bases outside the gene matches: 5. CDR1 SGHAT and CDR2 FQNNGV come from the germline V gene. This CDR3 is 16 amino acids long. Written as DNA, the CDR3 is TGTGCCAGCAGCTTAGATGGAGCGGGGGGGGGAGATACGCAGTATTTT. Its protein product is CASSLDGAGGGDTQYF.

This clone was picked up one time. The chain carries TRBV7-6 and TRBJ2-2; possibly TRBD1 for D (5 bases). CDR3 length equals 16 residues. The V end lost 2 bases, the J end lost 0 bases, and 10 bases lay between the germline ends. Germline loops: CDR1 SGHVS, CDR2 FNYEAQ. The CDR3 sequence: CASSLKGLPNTGELFF. In nucleotides, the CDR3 is TGTGCCAGCAGCTTAAAGGGGTTACCGAACACCGGGGAGCTGTTTTTT.

V and J are TRBV29-1 and TRBJ1-1; D call uncertain. Trimming removed 3 bases at V and 5 bases at J, with 13 bases between. There are 13 residues in the CDR3. Per germline, CDR1 SQVTM and CDR2 ANQGSEA. The CDR3 is CSVDAYSGTEAFF. In nucleotides, the CDR3 is TGCAGCGTTGACGCCTACAGTGGGACTGAAGCTTTCTTT.

The rearrangement links TRBV7-2 to TRBJ2-7; 8 nucleotides line up with TRBD2. The CDR3 runs 18 residues. With 2 bases clipped from V and 2 bases from J, the junction kept 14 bases outside the gene matches. Germline CDR1 and CDR2: SGHTA and FQGNSA. CDR3 in amino acids: CASSLPSTSGVRTYEQYF. For the CDR3, the DNA is TGTGCCAGCAGCTTACCGAGTACTAGCGGCGTACGGACCTACGAGCAGTACTTC.

The J gene is TRBJ2-3, the V gene TRBV5-1; a weak D match, TRBD1 (6 bases). There are 15 residues in the CDR3. The V and J ends lost 0 bases and 1 base respectively, with 9 bases between them. The germline V gene encodes CDR1 SGHRS and CDR2 YFSETQ. Here the CDR3 reads CASSLDAGGTDTQYF. For the CDR3, the DNA is TGCGCCAGCAGCTTGGATGCAGGGGGCACAGATACGCAGTATTTT.

The chain uses TRBV2 and TRBJ1-6; D is uncertain. The V gene's germline CDR1 is SNHLY and CDR2 FYNNEI. This CDR3 is 15 amino acids long. V was shortened by 7 bases and J by 0 bases, with 10 bases between the two germline ends. CDR3 in amino acids: CASMGLSSYNSPLHF. The CDR3 DNA sequence: TGTGCCAGCATGGGCCTCAGCTCCTATAATTCACCCCTCCACTTT.

This sequence joins TRBV3-1 (or the pseudogene TRBV3-2) and TRBJ2-5, with 10 positions matching TRBD2. J gave up 4 bases and V 3 bases, and 8 bases lay outside the gene matches. Germline loops: CDR1 LGHDT, CDR2 YNNKEL (reference sequence). This CDR3 spans 16 amino acids. This CDR3 is CASSHMASGSRETQYF. DNA for the CDR3: TGTGCCAGCAGCCATATGGCTAGCGGGAGTAGAGAGACCCAGTACTTC.

Written as DNA, the CDR3 is TGTGCCAGCAGCACTGGGACTAGCGATCCTGAGAACACCGGGGAGCTGTTTTTT. It translates to CASSTGTSDPENTGELFF. The chain employs TRBV5-8 and TRBJ2-2, with 10 bases fitting TRBD2. Looked up from germline, CDR1 is SGHTS and CDR2 is YDEGEE. The CDR3 sequence is 18 residues long. V lost 4 bases, J lost 1 base, and 10 bases stayed unmatched.

The V and J genes are TRBV18 and TRBJ1-1, with 7 nucleotides matching TRBD1. The V segment lost 9 bases and the J segment 0 bases; nucleotides outside the gene matches: 7. Germline V gene sequence: CDR1 KGHSH, CDR2 LQKENI. There are 14 residues in the CDR3. DNA of the CDR3: TGTGCCAGTCTTGGGGGACAGATGAACACTGAAGCTTTCTTT. Translated: CASLGGQMNTEAFF.

This chain connects TRBV27 to TRBJ1-1; no clear D gene. Deletions cut 4 bases from V and 3 bases from J, with 3 bases between. Per the germline V gene, CDR1 is MNHEY and CDR2 is SMNVEV (reference sequence). The CDR3 is made up of 11 amino acids. The CDR3 DNA is TGTGCCAGCAGTTCATACACTGAAGCTTTCTTT. It specifies CASSSYTEAFF.

The rearrangement uses TRBV28 and TRBJ2-1, with D unclear. Germline V gives CDR1 MDHEN, CDR2 SYDVKM. The ends were cut back, 7 bases at V and 0 bases at J, with 13 bases in the middle. The CDR3 length is 15 residues. The CDR3 spells CASKTLESSYNEQFF. DNA for the CDR3: TGTGCCAGCAAAACTTTGGAGAGCTCCTACAATGAGCAGTTCTTC.

This clone has a single count. The gene calls are TRBV19 and TRBJ2-1; TRBD2 matches at 8 bases. Germline CDR1 LNHDA, CDR2 SQIVND (reference sequence). V dropped 3 bases and J dropped 4; count of bases not matched to a gene: 2. CDR3 length: 14 amino acids. The CDR3 DNA is TGTGCCAGTAGTATTACTAGCGGTTACAATGAGCAGTTCTTC. Protein: CASSITSGYNEQFF. The variable domain in full, with the rest retrieved from reference TRBV19 and TRBJ2-1, is DGGITQSPKYLFRKEGQNVTLSCEQNLNHDAMYWYRQDPGQGLRLIYYSQIVNDFQKGDIAEGYSVSREKKESFPLTVTSAQKNPTAFYLCASSITSGYNEQFFGPGTRLTVL.

This clone was seen only a few times. The chain couples TRBV2 to TRBJ2-5, with 7 bases identical to TRBD1. The CDR3 extends over 14 amino acids. V shed 3 bases and J 3 bases; nucleotides not matched to a gene: 4. Germline V gene data show CDR1 as SNHLY and CDR2 as FYNNEI. The CDR3 is CASSEYRGKETQYF. Here the CDR3 DNA reads TGTGCCAGCAGTGAGTACAGGGGAAAAGAGACCCAGTACTTC. Full variable domain (rest looked up from reference TRBV2 and TRBJ2-5): EPEVTQTPSHQVTQMGQEVILRCVPISNHLYFYWYRQILGQKVEFLVSFYNNEISEKSEIFDDQFSVERPDGSNFTLKIRSTKLEDSAMYFCASSEYRGKETQYFGPGTRLLVL.

V gene TRBV5-1 combines with J gene TRBJ2-7, with D perhaps matching TRBD1 (6 bases). The CDR3 loop spans 15 amino acids. Germline CDR1 is SGHRS and CDR2 is YFSETQ. Trimming shortened V by 0 bases and J by 7 bases, and 17 bases separated the two germline ends. CDR3 DNA sequence: TGCGCCAGCAGCTTGGCCGGGACACCCGTCCGGGAGCAGTACTTC. The encoded protein is CASSLAGTPVREQYF.

This clone was found once. The chain is built from TRBV10-3 and TRBJ2-3; 11 bases fit TRBD2. Germline values: CDR1 ENHRY, CDR2 SYGVKD. After removal of 2 bases from V and 5 bases from J, the junction contained 6 bases not matched to a gene. The CDR3 sequence is 16 residues long. The CDR3 reads CAISEGSGGAGDTQYF. DNA of the CDR3: TGTGCCATCAGTGAGGGTAGCGGGGGGGCTGGAGATACGCAGTATTTT.

The chain combines TRBV21-1 with TRBJ1-1; TRBD1 is the table's D call and was not checked against the DNA. TRBV21-1 is noted as a pseudogene. The CDR3 covers 15 residues. CDR3 sequence: CASSGSTLTNTEAFF. DNA of the CDR3: TGTGCCAGCAGCGGTTCGACCCTGACAAACACTGAAGCTTTCTTT.